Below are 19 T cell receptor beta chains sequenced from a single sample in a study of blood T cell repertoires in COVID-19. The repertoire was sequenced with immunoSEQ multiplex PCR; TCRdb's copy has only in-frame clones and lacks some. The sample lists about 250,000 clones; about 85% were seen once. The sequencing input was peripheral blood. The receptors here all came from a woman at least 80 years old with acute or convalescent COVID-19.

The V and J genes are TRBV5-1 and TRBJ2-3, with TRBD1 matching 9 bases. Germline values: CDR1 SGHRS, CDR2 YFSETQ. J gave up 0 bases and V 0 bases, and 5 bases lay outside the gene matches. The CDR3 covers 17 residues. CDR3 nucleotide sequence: TGCGCCAGCAGCTTGGCCGTGACAGGGGGTAGCACAGATACGCAGTATTTT. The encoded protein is CASSLAVTGGSTDTQYF.

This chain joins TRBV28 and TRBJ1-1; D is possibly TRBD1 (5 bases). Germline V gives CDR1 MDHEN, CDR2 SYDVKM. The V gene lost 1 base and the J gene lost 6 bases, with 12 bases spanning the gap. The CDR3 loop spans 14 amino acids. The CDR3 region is CASSLSARVAEAFF. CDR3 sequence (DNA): TGTGCCAGCAGTTTATCCGCCAGGGTGGCTGAAGCTTTCTTT.

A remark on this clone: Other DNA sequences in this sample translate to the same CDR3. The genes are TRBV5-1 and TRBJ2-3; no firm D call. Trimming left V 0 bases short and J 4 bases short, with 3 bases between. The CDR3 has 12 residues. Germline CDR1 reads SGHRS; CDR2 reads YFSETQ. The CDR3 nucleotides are TGCGCCAGCAGCTTGGTAGCAGATACGCAGTATTTT. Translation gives CASSLVADTQYF.

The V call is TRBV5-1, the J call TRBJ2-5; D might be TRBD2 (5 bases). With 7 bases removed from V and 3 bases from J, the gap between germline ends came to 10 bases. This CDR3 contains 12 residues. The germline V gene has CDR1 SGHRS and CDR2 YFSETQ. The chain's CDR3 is CASHEGKETQYF. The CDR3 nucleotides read TGCGCCAGCCATGAGGGAAAAGAGACCCAGTACTTC.

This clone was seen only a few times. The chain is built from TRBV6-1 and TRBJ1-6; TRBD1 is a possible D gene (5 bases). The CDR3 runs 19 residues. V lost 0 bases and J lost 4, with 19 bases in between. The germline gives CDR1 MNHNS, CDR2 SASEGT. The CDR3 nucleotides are TGTGCCAGCAGTGAAGCGGGCAGGTGGGGCCCCACTTATAATTCACCCCTCCACTTT. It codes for CASSEAGRWGPTYNSPLHF.

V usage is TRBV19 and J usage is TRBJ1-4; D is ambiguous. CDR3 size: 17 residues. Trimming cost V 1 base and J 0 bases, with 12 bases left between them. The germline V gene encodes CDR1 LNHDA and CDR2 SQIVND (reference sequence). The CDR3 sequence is CASSIAGYSPTNEKLFF. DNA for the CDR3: TGTGCCAGTAGTATAGCTGGGTATAGCCCAACTAATGAAAAACTGTTTTTT.

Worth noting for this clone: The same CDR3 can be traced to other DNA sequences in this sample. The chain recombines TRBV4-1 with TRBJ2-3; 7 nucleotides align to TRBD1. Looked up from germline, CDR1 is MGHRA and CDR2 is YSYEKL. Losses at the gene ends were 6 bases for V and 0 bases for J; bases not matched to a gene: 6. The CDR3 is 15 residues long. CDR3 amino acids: CASSHSGQSTDTQYF. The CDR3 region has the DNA TGCGCCAGCAGTCACTCGGGACAGAGCACAGATACGCAGTATTTT.

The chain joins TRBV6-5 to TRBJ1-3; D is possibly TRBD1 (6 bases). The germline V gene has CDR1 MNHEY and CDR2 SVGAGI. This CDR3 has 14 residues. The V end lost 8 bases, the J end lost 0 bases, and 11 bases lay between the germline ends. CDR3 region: CASGDRSSGNTIYF. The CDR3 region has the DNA TGTGCCAGCGGCGACAGGAGCTCTGGAAACACCATATATTTT.

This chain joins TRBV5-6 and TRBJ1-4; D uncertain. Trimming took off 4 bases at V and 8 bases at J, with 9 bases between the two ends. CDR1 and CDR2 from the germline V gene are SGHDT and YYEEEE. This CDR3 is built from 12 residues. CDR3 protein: CASSTRREKLFF. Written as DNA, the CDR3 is TGTGCCAGCAGCACTAGGCGGGAAAAACTGTTTTTT.

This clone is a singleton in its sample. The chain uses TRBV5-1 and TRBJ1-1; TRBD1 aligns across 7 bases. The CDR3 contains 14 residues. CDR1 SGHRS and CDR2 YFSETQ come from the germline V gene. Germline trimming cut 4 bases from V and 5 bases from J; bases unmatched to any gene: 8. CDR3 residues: CASSPDGRGTEAFF. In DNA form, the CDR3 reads TGCGCCAGCAGCCCGGACGGCAGGGGGACTGAAGCTTTCTTT.

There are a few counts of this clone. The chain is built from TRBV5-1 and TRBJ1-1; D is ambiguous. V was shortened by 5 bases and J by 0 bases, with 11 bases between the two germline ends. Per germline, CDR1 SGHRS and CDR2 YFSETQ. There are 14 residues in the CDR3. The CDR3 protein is CASRGLGMNTEAFF. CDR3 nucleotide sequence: TGCGCCAGCAGAGGATTGGGCATGAACACTGAAGCTTTCTTT.

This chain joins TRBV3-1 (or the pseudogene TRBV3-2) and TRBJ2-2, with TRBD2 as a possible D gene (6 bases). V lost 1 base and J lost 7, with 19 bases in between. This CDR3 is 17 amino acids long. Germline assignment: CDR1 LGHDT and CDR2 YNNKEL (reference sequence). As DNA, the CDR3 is TGTGCCAGCAGCCAAGCGAGGGCGGGACTGCGTGACGGGGAGCTGTTTTTT. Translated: CASSQARAGLRDGELFF.

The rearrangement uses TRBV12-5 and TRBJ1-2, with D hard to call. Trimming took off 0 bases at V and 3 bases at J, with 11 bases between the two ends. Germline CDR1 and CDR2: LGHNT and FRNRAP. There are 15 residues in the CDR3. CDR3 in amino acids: CASGLVLGRYYGYTF. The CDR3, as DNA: TGTGCTAGTGGTTTGGTACTGGGCAGATACTATGGCTACACCTTC.

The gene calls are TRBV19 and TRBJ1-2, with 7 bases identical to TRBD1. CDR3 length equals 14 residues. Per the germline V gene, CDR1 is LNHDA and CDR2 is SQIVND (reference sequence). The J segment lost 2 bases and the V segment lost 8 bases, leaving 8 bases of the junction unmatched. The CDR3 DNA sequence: TGTGCCAGTGCCCTTATACAGGGGAACTATGGCTACACCTTC. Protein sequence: CASALIQGNYGYTF.

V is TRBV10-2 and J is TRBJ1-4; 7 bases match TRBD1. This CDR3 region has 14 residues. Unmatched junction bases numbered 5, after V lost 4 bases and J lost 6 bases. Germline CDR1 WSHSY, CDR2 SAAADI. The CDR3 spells CASSGAGGDEKLFF. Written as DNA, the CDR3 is TGCGCCAGCAGTGGGGCAGGGGGAGATGAAAAACTGTTTTTT.

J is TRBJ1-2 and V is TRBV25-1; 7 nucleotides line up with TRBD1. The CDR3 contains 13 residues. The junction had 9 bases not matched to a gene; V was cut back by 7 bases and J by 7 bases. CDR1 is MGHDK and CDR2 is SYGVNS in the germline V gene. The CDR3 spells CASTDRVGAGYTF. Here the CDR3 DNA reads TGTGCCAGCACAGACAGGGTAGGTGCTGGCTACACCTTC.

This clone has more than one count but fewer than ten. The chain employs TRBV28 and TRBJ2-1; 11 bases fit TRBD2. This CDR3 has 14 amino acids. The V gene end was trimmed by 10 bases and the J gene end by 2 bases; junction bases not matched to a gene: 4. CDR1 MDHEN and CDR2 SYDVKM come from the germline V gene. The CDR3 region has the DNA TGTGCCATAACTAGCGGGAGCCCCTACAATGAGCAGTTCTTC. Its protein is CAITSGSPYNEQFF.

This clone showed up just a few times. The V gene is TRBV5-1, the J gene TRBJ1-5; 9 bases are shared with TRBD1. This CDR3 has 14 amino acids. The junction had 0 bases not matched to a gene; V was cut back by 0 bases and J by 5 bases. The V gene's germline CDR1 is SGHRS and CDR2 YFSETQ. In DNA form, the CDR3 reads TGCGCCAGCAGCTTGGGGACAGGGGATCAGCCCCAGCATTTT. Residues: CASSLGTGDQPQHF.

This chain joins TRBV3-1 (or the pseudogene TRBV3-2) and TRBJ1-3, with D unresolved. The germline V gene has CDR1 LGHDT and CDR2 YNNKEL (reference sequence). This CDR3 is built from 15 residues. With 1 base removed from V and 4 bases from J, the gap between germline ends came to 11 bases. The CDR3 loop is CASSQVSVLGNTIYF. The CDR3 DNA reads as TGTGCCAGCAGCCAAGTAAGCGTGCTCGGAAACACCATATATTTT.